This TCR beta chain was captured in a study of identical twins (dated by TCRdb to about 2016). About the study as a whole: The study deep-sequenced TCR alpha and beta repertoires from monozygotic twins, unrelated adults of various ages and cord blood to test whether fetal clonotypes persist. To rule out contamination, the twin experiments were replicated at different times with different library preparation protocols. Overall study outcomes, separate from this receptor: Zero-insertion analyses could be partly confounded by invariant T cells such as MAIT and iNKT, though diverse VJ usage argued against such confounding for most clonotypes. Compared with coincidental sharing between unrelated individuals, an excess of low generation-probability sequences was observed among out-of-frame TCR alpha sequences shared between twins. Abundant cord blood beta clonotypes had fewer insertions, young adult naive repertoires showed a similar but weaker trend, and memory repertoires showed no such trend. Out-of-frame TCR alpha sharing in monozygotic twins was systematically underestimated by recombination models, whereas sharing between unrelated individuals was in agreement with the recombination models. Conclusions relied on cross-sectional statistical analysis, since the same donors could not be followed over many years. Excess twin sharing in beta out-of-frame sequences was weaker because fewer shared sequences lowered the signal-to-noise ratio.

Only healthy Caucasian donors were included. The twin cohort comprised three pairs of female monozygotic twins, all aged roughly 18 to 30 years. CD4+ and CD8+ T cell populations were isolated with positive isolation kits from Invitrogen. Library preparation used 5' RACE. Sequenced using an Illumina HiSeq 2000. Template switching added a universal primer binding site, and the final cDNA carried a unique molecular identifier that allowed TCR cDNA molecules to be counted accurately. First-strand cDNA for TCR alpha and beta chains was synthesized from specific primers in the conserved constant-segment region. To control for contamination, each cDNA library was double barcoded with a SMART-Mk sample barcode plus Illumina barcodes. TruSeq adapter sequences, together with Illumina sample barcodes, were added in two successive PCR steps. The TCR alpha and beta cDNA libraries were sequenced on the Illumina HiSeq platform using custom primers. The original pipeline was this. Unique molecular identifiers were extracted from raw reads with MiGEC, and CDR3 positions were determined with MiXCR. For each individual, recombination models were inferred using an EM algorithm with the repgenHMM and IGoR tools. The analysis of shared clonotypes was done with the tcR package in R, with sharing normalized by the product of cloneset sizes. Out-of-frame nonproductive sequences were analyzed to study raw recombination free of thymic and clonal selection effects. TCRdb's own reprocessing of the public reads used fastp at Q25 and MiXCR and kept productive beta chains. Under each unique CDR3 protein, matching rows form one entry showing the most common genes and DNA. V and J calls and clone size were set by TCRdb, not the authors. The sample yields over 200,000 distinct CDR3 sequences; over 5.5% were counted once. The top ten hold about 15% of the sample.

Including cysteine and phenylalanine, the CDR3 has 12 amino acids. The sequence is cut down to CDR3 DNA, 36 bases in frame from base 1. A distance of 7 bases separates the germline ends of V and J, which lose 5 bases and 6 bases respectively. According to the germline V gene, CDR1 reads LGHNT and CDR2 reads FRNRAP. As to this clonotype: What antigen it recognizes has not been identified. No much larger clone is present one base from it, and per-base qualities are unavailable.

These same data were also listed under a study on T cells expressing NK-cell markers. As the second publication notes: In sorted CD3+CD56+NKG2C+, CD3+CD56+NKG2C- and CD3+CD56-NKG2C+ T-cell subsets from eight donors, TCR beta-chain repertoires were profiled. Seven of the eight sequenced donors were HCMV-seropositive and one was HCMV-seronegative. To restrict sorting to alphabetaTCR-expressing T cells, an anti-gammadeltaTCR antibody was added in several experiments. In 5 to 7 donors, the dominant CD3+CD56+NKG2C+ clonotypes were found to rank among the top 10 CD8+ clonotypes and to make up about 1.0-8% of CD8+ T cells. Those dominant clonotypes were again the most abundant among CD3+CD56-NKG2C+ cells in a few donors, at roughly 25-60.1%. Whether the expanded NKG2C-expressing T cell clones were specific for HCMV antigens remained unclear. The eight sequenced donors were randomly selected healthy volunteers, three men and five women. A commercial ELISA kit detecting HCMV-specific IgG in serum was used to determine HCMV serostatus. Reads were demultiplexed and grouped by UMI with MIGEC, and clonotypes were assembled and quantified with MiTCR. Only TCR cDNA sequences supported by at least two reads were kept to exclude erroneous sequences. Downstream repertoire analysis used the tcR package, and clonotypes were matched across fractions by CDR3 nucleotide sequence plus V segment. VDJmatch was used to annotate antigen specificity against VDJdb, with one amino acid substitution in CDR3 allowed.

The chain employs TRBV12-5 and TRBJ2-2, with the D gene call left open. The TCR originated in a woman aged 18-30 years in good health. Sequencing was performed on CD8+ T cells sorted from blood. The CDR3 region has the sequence CASGPGAGELFF. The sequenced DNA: TGTGCTAGTGGTCCCGGCGCCGGGGAGCTGTTTTTT.